A single count supports the clone carrying this T cell receptor beta chain. The antigen remains unidentified. This sample was taken from a study of T cell responses to AZD1222 COVID-19 vaccine. Whole-study findings and limits: Spike-specific TCR repertoires showed rising breadth and depth after two AZD1222 doses. White British people made up most donors, females outnumbered males, and clonal diversity was possibly underestimated.

Assay: immunoSEQ multiplex PCR; the TCRdb copy retains only in-frame clones and omits some. In the table there are 150,000 or so clones, about 87% of which are singletons. The CDR3 loop spans 17 amino acids. CDR1 and CDR2 (germline): MNHEY, SVGEGT. V was pared by 2 bases and J by 8 bases, with 12 bases of the junction left unmatched. Specimen: peripheral blood, collected on day 0 of AZD1222 vaccination. The source of this sequence is an adult in good health. J is TRBJ1-6 and V is TRBV6-2 or TRBV6-3; TRBD1 aligns across 7 bases. This CDR3 is CASSYAGQQLLDSPLHF. The CDR3 DNA sequence: TGTGCCAGCAGTTACGCGGGACAGCAACTCCTTGATTCACCCCTCCACTTT.